This T cell receptor beta chain was retrieved from a study of cytomegalovirus exposure and HLA in healthy donors. About this clone: Antigen specificity is unknown.

Overall study findings and caveats: It was confirmed in vitro that a few of the CMV-associated chains were specific for CMV antigens. Researchers catalogued 164 TCR beta chains as cytomegalovirus-associated. Reported results showed that the classifier diagnosed cytomegalovirus status with high specificity and sensitivity.

The CDR3 is 13 residues long. With V trimmed by 3 bases and J by 2 bases, 0 bases remained unmatched. Germline V gene sequence: CDR1 LGHNA, CDR2 YNFKEQ. While the first cohort had 600 to 800 subjects, the donors belonged to the separate validation cohort of about 120 subjects. Profiled with immunoSEQ multiplex PCR; TCRdb holds only in-frame clones, not every one. The sample records 200,000 to 300,000 clones, just under 90% being singletons. This TCR came from a man aged 18 to 29 in good health and CMV-seronegative. The sequencing input was PBMCs. The chain joins TRBV4-2 to TRBJ2-7; 8 bases are shared with TRBD1. For the CDR3, the DNA is TGTGCCAGCAGCCAGGACAGGGCCTACGAGCAGTACTTC. This translates into CASSQDRAYEQYF.